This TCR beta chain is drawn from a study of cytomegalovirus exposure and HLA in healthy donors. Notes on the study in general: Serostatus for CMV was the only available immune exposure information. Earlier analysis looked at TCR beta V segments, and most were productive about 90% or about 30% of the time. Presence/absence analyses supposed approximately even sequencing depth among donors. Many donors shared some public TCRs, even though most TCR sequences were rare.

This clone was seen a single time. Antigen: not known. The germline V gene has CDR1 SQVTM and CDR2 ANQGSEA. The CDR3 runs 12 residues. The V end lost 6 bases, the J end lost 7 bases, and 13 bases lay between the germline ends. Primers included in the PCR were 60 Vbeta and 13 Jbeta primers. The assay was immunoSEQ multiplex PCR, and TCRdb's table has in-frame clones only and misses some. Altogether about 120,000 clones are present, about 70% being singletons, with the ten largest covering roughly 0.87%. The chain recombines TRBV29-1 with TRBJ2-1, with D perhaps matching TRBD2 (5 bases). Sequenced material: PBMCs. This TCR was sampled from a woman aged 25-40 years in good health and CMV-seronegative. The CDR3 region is CSVLAGSNEQFF. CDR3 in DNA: TGCAGCGTACTGGCGGGCAGTAATGAGCAGTTCTTC.